This T cell receptor beta chain was retrieved from a study of blood T cell repertoires in COVID-19. Study-wide context: The United States, Italy and Spain were the sources of the acute and convalescent COVID-19 samples. Sources were T cells, B-cell-depleted T cells, or PBMCs; the material itself was cDNA or gDNA.

The ends were cut back, 2 bases at V and 10 bases at J, with 15 bases in the middle. CDR3 length equals 14 residues. CDR1 and CDR2 from the germline V gene are SGHTA and FQGTGA. Original analysis: Researchers report that nucleated cell counts were estimated from reference gene primer amplification. Libraries were prepared by immunoSEQ multiplex PCR; TCRdb keeps only in-frame clonotypes and omits some of them. V, J and clone size are taken as reported in that table, and D and trimming were inferred from the DNA itself. The sample has tens of thousands of clones; about 90% are singletons. Sequenced material: peripheral blood. The TCR originated in a woman aged 45-59 years with active or convalescent COVID-19. This chain uses TRBV7-3 with TRBJ2-1; no reliable D call. CDR3 protein: CASSLLNPGNEQFF. DNA of the CDR3: TGTGCCAGCAGCTTATTAAATCCAGGAAACGAGCAGTTCTTC.